This T cell receptor (beta chain) was found in a study of shared clonotypes between healthy human individuals. Here immunoSEQ multiplex PCR was the method, and the copy in TCRdb shows in-frame clones only, minus some. The sample lists roughly 2,000,000 clones, about 93% occurring once. V lost 3 bases and J lost 2, with 11 bases in between. Germline-derived CDR1 and CDR2 are SNHLY and FYNNEI. There are 15 residues in the CDR3. Selected positively for CCR7 and CD45RO-negative, naive CD8 cells excluded terminally differentiated effector memory CD45RA+ cells. This receptor was identified in a man between 18 and 35 years old in good health. Some clones in this sample may be carry-over from other donors' samples. The sequenced sample was naive CD8+ T cells from PBMCs. The chain couples TRBV2 to TRBJ2-1; D tentatively fits TRBD1 or TRBD2 (6 bases each). CDR3: CASSDLGGPYNEQFF. The CDR3 nucleotides are TGTGCCAGCAGTGACCTCGGGGGCCCCTACAATGAGCAGTTCTTC.